This TCR beta chain was recovered during a study of identical twins. The germline gives CDR1 SQVTM, CDR2 ANQGSEA. Trimming left V 7 bases short and J 0 bases short, with 12 bases between. CDR3 size: 13 residues. This clonotype was seen ten or more times. TCRdb recomputed calls from the 5' RACE reads with MiXCR, one row per CDR3 protein. The repertoire holds 400,000 or so distinct CDR3 sequences, around 9% seen once, with under 10% in the top ten. This chain connects TRBV29-1 to TRBJ1-1; no clear D gene. Sequencing used naive T cells sorted from blood. The TCR originated in a woman between 45 and 65 years old in good health. The CDR3 is CSALSTLNTEAFF. CDR3 bases: TGCAGCGCGTTAAGCACCTTGAACACTGAAGCTTTCTTT.